This T cell receptor (beta chain) was sequenced during a study of CD8+ T cells in alopecia areata. Study outcomes and limitations: Researchers report lesional scalp, most notably alopecia totalis/universalis, outstripped normal scalp in clonality. Scalp samples also yield sequences from resident alphabeta T cells of normal skin.

The sample holds a few counts of this clone. As yet, its antigen is unknown. Peripheral blood and lesional scalp punch biopsies came from alopecia areata patients. Germline V gene sequence: CDR1 SEHNR, CDR2 FQNEAQ (reference sequence). V was shortened by 2 bases and J by 7 bases, with 12 bases between the two germline ends. The CDR3 spans 14 residues. cDNA serving as the sequencing template came from extracted, reverse transcribed RNA. Sequenced by immunoSEQ multiplex PCR; TCRdb stores in-frame clones only, minus some. This table holds 50,000 to 70,000 clones, around 40% found once. Sequenced input: NKG2D-low CD8+ T cells sorted from blood. The chain recombines TRBV7-9 with TRBJ2-1, with D unresolved. The origin of this receptor is a human donor with alopecia areata. CDR3 DNA sequence: TGTGCCAGCAGCTTATCGGCAGGCGAGAATGAGCAGTTCTTC. This codes for CASSLSAGENEQFF.